Given below is one TCR beta chain in context. What it recognizes is unknown. 13 Jbeta primers and 60 Vbeta primers were used for the PCR. Measured with immunoSEQ multiplex PCR; TCRdb has only the in-frame clones, and not every one. This sample's table reports about 200,000 clones. The data stem from a study of cytomegalovirus exposure and HLA in healthy donors. Study details: Unique TCR beta sequences numbering 117 million came from approximately 180 million T cells in an earlier analysis. Among the approximately 370 donors who were genotyped, 70% to 90% fell in the genetic ancestry cluster that is associated with self-reported Caucasian donors.

Study results and caveats: Cytomegalovirus association was listed for about 180 TCR beta chains.

In germline, CDR1 is SGHTS, CDR2 YDEGEE. V was trimmed by 4 bases and J by 1 base, leaving 11 bases between them. CDR3 size: 15 residues. Unrecorded immune exposure was likely among donors, who were nominally healthy when sampled. The genes are TRBV5-8 and TRBJ2-2, with D perhaps TRBD1 (5 bases). Sequencing was performed on PBMCs. The receptor's source is a girl aged 2 to 10 in good health and CMV-seropositive. Here the CDR3 DNA reads TGTGCCAGCAGCCTCGGACATTTGAACACCGGGGAGCTGTTTTTT. Amino acid sequence: CASSLGHLNTGELFF. Based on the CDR3 plus reference TRBV5-8 and TRBJ2-2, the full variable domain is EAGVTQSPTHLIKTRGQQATLRCSPISGHTSVYWYQQALGLGLQFLLWYDEGEERNRGNFPPRFSGRQFPNYSSELNVNALELEDSALYLCASSLGHLNTGELFFGEGSRLTVL.